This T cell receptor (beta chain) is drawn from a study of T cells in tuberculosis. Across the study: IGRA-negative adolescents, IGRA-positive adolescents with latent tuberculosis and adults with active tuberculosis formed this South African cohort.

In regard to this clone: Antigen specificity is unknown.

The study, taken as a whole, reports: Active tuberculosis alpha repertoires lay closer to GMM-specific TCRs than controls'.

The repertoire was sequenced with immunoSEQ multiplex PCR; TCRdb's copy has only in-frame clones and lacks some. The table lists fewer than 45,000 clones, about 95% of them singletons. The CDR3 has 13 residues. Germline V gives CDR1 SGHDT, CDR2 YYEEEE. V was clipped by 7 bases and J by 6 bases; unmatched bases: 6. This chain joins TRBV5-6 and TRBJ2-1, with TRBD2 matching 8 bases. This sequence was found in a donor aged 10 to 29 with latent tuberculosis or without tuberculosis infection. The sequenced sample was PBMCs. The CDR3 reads CASELLAVNEQFF. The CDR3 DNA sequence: TGTGCCAGCGAATTACTAGCGGTCAATGAGCAGTTCTTC.